These 21 T cell receptor beta chains originate from one sample sequenced in a study of monozygotic twins with inflammatory bowel disease. Reanalyzing the 5' RACE reads, TCRdb keeps one entry per CDR3 protein, without DNA. This repertoire includes about 150,000 distinct CDR3 sequences. The sequencing input was blood. The receptors here all came from a human donor with ulcerative colitis or Crohn's disease, or a healthy co-twin of an affected twin (not recorded which).

V is TRBV12-3 or TRBV12-4 and J is TRBJ2-2; TCRdb picks TRBD1, but there is no DNA to check that call. CDR3 length: 15 amino acids. CDR3 protein: CASSLDRVDTGELFF.

This rearrangement joins TRBV7-2 to TRBJ1-2; with no DNA, the TCRdb D assignment of TRBD1 cannot be verified. There are 15 residues in the CDR3. Looked up from germline, CDR1 is SGHTA and CDR2 is FQGNSA. The CDR3 region is CASSLDGPGQGGYTF.

The chain combines TRBV29-1 with TRBJ1-6. Germline V lookup: CDR1 SQVTM, CDR2 ANQGSEA. The CDR3 is 15 residues long. This CDR3 reads CSVFLGPSPNSPLHF.

The chain has TRBV29-1 and TRBJ2-3; TCRdb indicates TRBD2, and absent DNA this call remains unverified. This CDR3 region has 14 residues. Germline CDR1 is SQVTM and CDR2 is ANQGSEA. The CDR3 here is CSVVTGTQRDTQYF.

V usage is TRBV15 and J usage is TRBJ2-1; no DNA is available, so the TRBD2 call from TCRdb remains unchecked. This CDR3 has 21 amino acids. The V gene's germline CDR1 is LNHNV and CDR2 YYDKDF (reference sequence). CDR3 residues: CATSRPRGLSGRSSSYNEQFF.

The gene calls are TRBV6-2 or TRBV6-3 and TRBJ2-3; TCRdb's D call of TRBD2 is untestable without DNA. Looked up from germline, CDR1 is MNHEY and CDR2 is SVGEGT. This CDR3 contains 15 residues. The CDR3: CASRRGLASTDTQYF.

The chain is built from TRBV5-4 and TRBJ2-3. This CDR3 spans 13 amino acids. Looked up from germline, CDR1 is SGHNT and CDR2 is YYREEE (reference sequence). The CDR3 here is CASSLGFTDTQYF.

The chain employs TRBV27 and TRBJ2-7; TCRdb gives TRBD1 as the D gene, but with no DNA this cannot be confirmed. Per the germline V gene, CDR1 is MNHEY and CDR2 is SMNVEV (reference sequence). This CDR3 is 16 amino acids long. The CDR3 here is CASSLRTGTPSSEQYF.

The genes are TRBV3-1 and TRBJ2-7. Germline CDR1 LGHDT, CDR2 YNNKEL (reference sequence). This CDR3 has 13 residues. CDR3 sequence reads: CASSLSGSYEQYF.

V and J are TRBV6-1 and TRBJ2-5; no DNA is available, so the TRBD1 call from TCRdb remains unchecked. CDR1 MNHNS and CDR2 SASEGT come from the germline V gene. The CDR3 runs to 14 residues. The CDR3 spells CASRHRVTQETQYF.

This chain connects TRBV6-4 to TRBJ1-5; absent DNA, TCRdb's TRBD1 call cannot be checked. CDR1 is MRHNA and CDR2 is SNTAGT in the germline V gene. The CDR3 length is 18 residues. The CDR3 reads CASFRRDHSKNSNQPQHF.

V usage is TRBV19 and J usage is TRBJ2-1; checking the TCRdb D call of TRBD1 is not possible without DNA. There are 15 residues in the CDR3. Germline V gives CDR1 LNHDA, CDR2 SQIVND (reference sequence). The chain's CDR3 is CASSTSGTGGNEQFF.

The gene calls are TRBV7-9 and TRBJ1-4; the TCRdb D gene call, TRBD1, has no DNA to confirm it. This CDR3 is 14 amino acids long. The germline gives CDR1 SEHNR, CDR2 FQNEAQ (reference sequence). The CDR3 loop is CASSATGGREKLFF. The full variable domain, rest sourced from reference TRBV7-9 and TRBJ1-4, is DTGVSQNPRHKITKRGQNVTFRCDPISEHNRLYWYRQTLGQGPEFLTYFQNEAQLEKSRLLSDRFSAERPKGSFSTLEIQRTEQGDSAMYLCASSATGGREKLFFGSGTQLSVL.

This chain links TRBV29-1 with TRBJ2-7; TCRdb designates TRBD1, a call that cannot be tested without DNA. This CDR3 comprises 14 residues. CDR1 is SQVTM, CDR2 ANQGSEA, per germline. The CDR3 here is CSVDIVGNGGEQYF.

The CDR3 spells CASSLAGLDYEQYF. V and J are TRBV7-2 and TRBJ2-7. Per the germline V gene, CDR1 is SGHTA and CDR2 is FQGNSA. This CDR3 is 14 amino acids long.

J is TRBJ2-1 and V is TRBV28. Germline loops: CDR1 MDHEN, CDR2 SYDVKM. The CDR3 is 14 residues long. The CDR3 is CASSLSGLNNEQFF. Using reference TRBV28 and TRBJ2-1 for the parts outside the CDR3, the full variable domain is DVKVTQSSRYLVKRTGEKVFLECVQDMDHENMFWYRQDPGLGLRLIYFSYDVKMKEKGDIPEGYSVSREKKERFSLILESASTNQTSMYLCASSLSGLNNEQFFGPGTRLTVL.

V usage is TRBV4-2 and J usage is TRBJ2-7; TCRdb's assignment of TRBD2 cannot be checked, as there is no DNA. Germline CDR1 reads LGHNA; CDR2 reads YNFKEQ. The CDR3 is 17 amino acids. Here the CDR3 reads CASSQLRLAGGLYEQYF.

This chain joins TRBV4-1 and TRBJ2-1; TCRdb names TRBD2, which stays unverified in the absence of DNA. CDR1 and CDR2 from the germline V gene are MGHRA and YSYEKL. The CDR3 consists of 16 residues. CDR3 protein: CASSLKTSGRPNEQFF.

This chain uses TRBV5-1 with TRBJ1-2. CDR1 is SGHRS, CDR2 YFSETQ, per germline. The CDR3 contains 16 residues. This CDR3 reads CASSLDGTQANYGYTF.

The rearrangement uses TRBV12-3 or TRBV12-4 and TRBJ2-1; as DNA is missing, the TRBD2 call by TCRdb cannot be tested. The CDR3 is 15 amino acids. The CDR3 sequence is CATRTGTSGSSEQFF.

V usage is TRBV27 and J usage is TRBJ2-7; with no DNA, the TCRdb D assignment of TRBD1 cannot be verified. CDR1 MNHEY and CDR2 SMNVEV come from the germline V gene (reference sequence). The CDR3 loop spans 14 amino acids. The CDR3 spells CASSRVPSSYEQYF.